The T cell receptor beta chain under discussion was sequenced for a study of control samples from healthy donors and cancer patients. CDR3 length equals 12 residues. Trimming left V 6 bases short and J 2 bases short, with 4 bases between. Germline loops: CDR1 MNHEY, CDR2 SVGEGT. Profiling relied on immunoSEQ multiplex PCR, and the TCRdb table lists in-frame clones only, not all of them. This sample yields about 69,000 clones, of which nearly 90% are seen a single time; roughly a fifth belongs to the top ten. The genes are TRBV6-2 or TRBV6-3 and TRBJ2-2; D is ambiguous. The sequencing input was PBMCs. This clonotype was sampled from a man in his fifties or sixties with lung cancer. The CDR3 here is CASSRNTGELFF. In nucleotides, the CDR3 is TGTGCCAGCAGCCGTAACACCGGGGAGCTGTTTTTT.